Listed below are T cell receptor beta chains from one sample, sequenced in a study of cytomegalovirus exposure and HLA in healthy donors. Produced via immunoSEQ multiplex PCR; TCRdb's table is partial and in-frame only. The sample holds around 110,000 clones, around 85% seen once. The sequencing input was PBMCs. The receptor source for this set is a young man in good health and CMV-seronegative. The CDR3 runs from the conserved cysteine through the conserved F or W. Fields, in order: V gene, J gene, D gene, CDR3 length, clone size, CDR3 protein, CDR3 DNA. The D gene is left open where the match is weak. Only part of the rows carry a size: once, few, many, or a class if the clone is expanded.

v_gene: TRBV4-1
j_gene: TRBJ2-5
d_gene: NA
len: 15
abundance: NA
CDR3aa: CASSQLSGRQETQYF
CDR3nt: TGCGCCAGCAGCCAACTGTCAGGGCGGCAAGAGACCCAGTACTTC

v_gene: TRBV5-6
j_gene: TRBJ2-1
d_gene: TRBD2
len: 16
abundance: NA
CDR3aa: CASSGFDGGAFDEQFF
CDR3nt: TGTGCCAGCAGCGGATTTGACGGGGGGGCCTTCGATGAGCAGTTCTTC

v_gene: TRBV30
j_gene: TRBJ1-3
d_gene: TRBD1
len: 16
abundance: few
CDR3aa: CAWLRDRAPSGNTIYF
CDR3nt: TGTGCCTGGCTAAGGGACAGGGCCCCCTCTGGAAACACCATATATTTT

v_gene: TRBV7-2
j_gene: TRBJ2-5
d_gene: TRBD1
len: 13
abundance: NA
CDR3aa: CASSPWDRETQYF
CDR3nt: TGTGCCAGCAGCCCCTGGGACAGAGAGACCCAGTACTTC

v_gene: TRBV4-3
j_gene: TRBJ2-5
d_gene: TRBD2
len: 18
abundance: NA
CDR3aa: CASSPTGLAGLFQETQYF
CDR3nt: TGCGCCAGCAGCCCGACCGGACTAGCGGGTCTCTTTCAAGAGACCCAGTACTTC

v_gene: TRBV6-5
j_gene: TRBJ2-7
d_gene: TRBD2
len: 15
abundance: NA
CDR3aa: CASSYSGDSSYEQYF
CDR3nt: TGTGCCAGCAGTTATAGCGGGGATAGCTCCTACGAGCAGTACTTC

v_gene: TRBV25-1
j_gene: TRBJ2-3
d_gene: TRBD2
len: 15
abundance: NA
CDR3aa: CASSGGGLNTDTQYF
CDR3nt: TGTGCCAGCAGTGGCGGGGGGCTAAACACAGATACGCAGTATTTT

v_gene: TRBV5-1
j_gene: TRBJ2-6
d_gene: NA
len: 15
abundance: NA
CDR3aa: CASSPTDSGANVLTF
CDR3nt: TGCGCCAGCAGCCCGACAGACTCTGGGGCCAACGTCCTGACTTTC

v_gene: TRBV5-1
j_gene: TRBJ1-1
d_gene: NA
len: 16
abundance: once
CDR3aa: CASSLGQEFRNTEAFF
CDR3nt: TGCGCCAGCAGCTTGGGACAGGAATTTCGGAACACTGAAGCTTTCTTT

v_gene: TRBV28
j_gene: TRBJ1-5
d_gene: NA
len: 13
abundance: NA
CDR3aa: CASSFGGNQPQHF
CDR3nt: TGTGCCAGCAGTTTCGGGGGCAATCAGCCCCAGCATTTT

v_gene: TRBV7-8
j_gene: TRBJ2-5
d_gene: NA
len: 15
abundance: NA
CDR3aa: CASSLVAPPGETQYF
CDR3nt: TGTGCCAGCAGCTTAGTAGCGCCCCCAGGAGAGACCCAGTACTTC

v_gene: TRBV4-3
j_gene: TRBJ1-5
d_gene: NA
len: 13
abundance: once
CDR3aa: CASSQDWEQPQHF
CDR3nt: TGCGCCAGCAGCCAAGATTGGGAGCAGCCCCAGCATTTT

v_gene: TRBV18
j_gene: TRBJ1-1
d_gene: TRBD1
len: 15
abundance: NA
CDR3aa: CASSFQGQGNTEAFF
CDR3nt: TGTGCCAGCTCCTTTCAGGGACAGGGGAACACTGAAGCTTTCTTT

v_gene: TRBV12-5
j_gene: TRBJ2-3
d_gene: NA
len: 19
abundance: NA
CDR3aa: CASGLVPPAKGNSTDTQYF
CDR3nt: TGTGCTAGTGGTTTGGTCCCTCCAGCTAAGGGGAATAGCACAGATACGCAGTATTTT

v_gene: TRBV6-1
j_gene: TRBJ1-6
d_gene: TRBD1
len: 17
abundance: NA
CDR3aa: CASSEYDPGQYNSPLHF
CDR3nt: TGTGCCAGCAGTGAATATGATCCGGGACAGTATAATTCACCCCTCCACTTT

v_gene: TRBV9
j_gene: TRBJ2-2
d_gene: NA
len: 14
abundance: NA
CDR3aa: CASSDLRGTGELFF
CDR3nt: TGTGCCAGCAGCGACCTCAGGGGAACCGGGGAGCTGTTTTTT

v_gene: TRBV27
j_gene: TRBJ2-1
d_gene: NA
len: 18
abundance: NA
CDR3aa: CASSFSRPGKGPYNEQFF
CDR3nt: TGTGCCAGCAGTTTTTCCCGGCCAGGCAAGGGGCCTTACAATGAGCAGTTCTTC

v_gene: TRBV29-1
j_gene: TRBJ1-5
d_gene: TRBD1
len: 12
abundance: few
CDR3aa: CSVTGELQPQHF
CDR3nt: TGCAGCGTCACAGGGGAACTTCAGCCCCAGCATTTT

v_gene: TRBV19
j_gene: TRBJ1-6
d_gene: NA
len: 14
abundance: NA
CDR3aa: CASSVRDYNSPLHF
CDR3nt: TGTGCCAGTAGTGTCCGGGACTATAATTCACCCCTCCACTTT

v_gene: TRBV7-9
j_gene: TRBJ2-4
d_gene: NA
len: 16
abundance: few
CDR3aa: CASSLGAGLVKNIQYF
CDR3nt: TGTGCCAGCAGCTTAGGGGCGGGGTTGGTCAAAAACATTCAGTACTTC

v_gene: TRBV6-1
j_gene: TRBJ1-1
d_gene: NA
len: 13
abundance: NA
CDR3aa: CASSYRGYTEAFF
CDR3nt: TGTGCCAGCAGTTATAGAGGGTACACTGAAGCTTTCTTT

v_gene: TRBV30
j_gene: TRBJ1-5
d_gene: NA
len: 13
abundance: NA
CDR3aa: CAWAERRGQPQHF
CDR3nt: TGTGCCTGGGCCGAGCGGAGGGGTCAGCCCCAGCATTTT

v_gene: TRBV19
j_gene: TRBJ2-5
d_gene: NA
len: 16
abundance: NA
CDR3aa: CASSTRQGLSQETQYF
CDR3nt: TGTGCCAGTAGTACTCGCCAGGGACTGAGCCAAGAGACCCAGTACTTC

v_gene: TRBV2
j_gene: TRBJ2-3
d_gene: TRBD1
len: 14
abundance: NA
CDR3aa: CARESGQGEDTQYF
CDR3nt: TGTGCCAGGGAGTCGGGACAGGGCGAAGATACGCAGTATTTT

v_gene: TRBV5-6
j_gene: TRBJ1-6
d_gene: NA
len: 13
abundance: NA
CDR3aa: CASSTGSNSPLHF
CDR3nt: TGTGCCAGCAGTACTGGTTCCAATTCACCCCTCCACTTT

v_gene: TRBV23-1
j_gene: TRBJ1-1
d_gene: NA
len: 15
abundance: NA
CDR3aa: CASSQPTEINTEAFF
CDR3nt: TGCGCCAGCAGTCAACCGACAGAGATTAACACTGAAGCTTTCTTT

v_gene: TRBV7-9
j_gene: TRBJ1-2
d_gene: NA
len: 15
abundance: NA
CDR3aa: CASSLGAGINYGYTF
CDR3nt: TGTGCCAGCAGCTTAGGGGCAGGGATCAACTATGGCTACACCTTC

v_gene: TRBV2
j_gene: TRBJ2-7
d_gene: TRBD1
len: 14
abundance: NA
CDR3aa: CASRPPTGAYEQYF
CDR3nt: TGTGCCAGCAGACCACCCACAGGGGCCTACGAGCAGTACTTC

v_gene: TRBV19
j_gene: TRBJ1-4
d_gene: NA
len: 16
abundance: NA
CDR3aa: CASSIAGSATNEKLFF
CDR3nt: TGTGCCAGTAGTATAGCAGGAAGTGCAACTAATGAAAAACTGTTTTTT